The following is a T cell receptor beta chain sequence with its context. This entry belongs to a study of blood T cell repertoires in COVID-19. On the study more broadly: Samples representing acute and convalescent COVID-19 were sourced from the United States, Italy and Spain. Sample material is recorded as cDNA or gDNA derived from T cells, B-cell-depleted T cells, or PBMCs.

The participants were between roughly 18 and 89 years old and came from 24 US areas. Each recovered donor of Cohort 3 presented with two negative PCRs, clearance, or symptom resolution. The data were produced by immunoSEQ multiplex PCR, yet TCRdb's version contains in-frame clones alone and is incomplete. Here the sample spans 490,000 or so clones, 80% to 90% being singletons. The CDR3 extends over 13 amino acids. Trimming at V came to 2 bases and at J to 4 bases, leaving 3 bases not matched to a gene. Looked up from germline, CDR1 is SGHRS and CDR2 is YFSETQ. The chain carries TRBV5-1 and TRBJ2-7; 7 bases are a match to TRBD1. The sample taken for sequencing was PBMCs or T cells enriched from blood (not recorded which). The source is an older woman who had recovered from COVID-19. DNA for the CDR3: TGCGCCAGCAGCTTTGGGACAGTATACGAGCAGTACTTC. It is translated as CASSFGTVYEQYF.